Reported below is one TCR beta chain. The data stem from a study of technical replicates of blood from a few donors. Germline-derived CDR1 and CDR2 are LNHNV and YYDKDF (reference sequence). V lost 0 bases, J lost 0 bases, and 9 bases lay in between. The CDR3 runs to 15 residues. Repertoires were generated with immunoSEQ multiplex PCR, while TCRdb's copy carries only in-frame clones and drops some. The sample comprises approximately 94,000 clones, 90% to 96% of which are singletons, and about 0.34% rests with the top ten. V usage is TRBV15 and J usage is TRBJ2-7, with no clear D. The TCR was taken from a human donor in good health. The sequenced sample consisted of T cells isolated from PBMCs. This chain's CDR3 is CATSRDLASSYEQYF. Here the CDR3 DNA reads TGTGCCACCAGCAGAGATTTGGCATCCTCCTACGAGCAGTACTTC.